This T cell receptor beta chain originates from a study of cytomegalovirus exposure and HLA in healthy donors. As for the study in general: One earlier analysis, a look at approximately 190 million T cells, found fewer than 140 million unique TCR beta sequences. Overall study results and limits: It was only CMV serostatus that was available as immune exposure information. Earlier findings revealed that most TCR beta V segments proved productive either about 87% or about 30% of the time.

In regard to this clone: Its antigen is currently unknown.

Looked up from germline, CDR1 is SGHRS and CDR2 is YFSETQ. Trimming took 4 bases from V and 3 from J, leaving 19 bases between them. CDR3 length: 16 residues. Primers: 60 Vbeta forward and 13 Jbeta reverse. TCRdb keeps only in-frame clones here, not all; method: immunoSEQ multiplex PCR. The data show about 150,000 clones, with about 10% seen just once and roughly 7% held by the top ten. The V and J genes are TRBV5-1 and TRBJ1-2, with a possible D match to TRBD1 (5 bases). This TCR came from a woman aged 35 to 49 in good health and CMV-seropositive. The specimen sequenced was PBMCs. Here the CDR3 reads CASSPREGRLDYGYTF. As DNA, the CDR3 is TGCGCCAGCAGCCCCCGGGAGGGGAGGTTGGACTATGGCTACACCTTC.